This is a list of T cell receptor beta chains from one sample in a study of T cell responses to AZD1222 COVID-19 vaccine. TCRdb's copy holds only in-frame clones and misses some; the assay was immunoSEQ multiplex PCR. The table shows some 150,000 clones, with roughly 90% occurring only once. The sequencing used peripheral blood, collected on day 0 of AZD1222 vaccination. The source is an adult in good health. The CDR3 runs from the conserved cysteine through the conserved F or W.

CDR3 length: 15
V gene: TRBV2
CDR3 protein: CASSGGQGLNSPLHF

CDR3 length: 11
V gene: TRBV15
CDR3 protein: CATSREQEQFF

CDR3 length: 18
V gene: TRBV5-4
CDR3 protein: CASSRGQGARKKNTEAFF

CDR3 length: 13
V gene: TRBV7-2
CDR3 protein: CACGGYGANVLTF

CDR3 length: 16
V gene: TRBV4-1
CDR3 protein: CASSQDTRTGAGELFF

CDR3 length: 14
V gene: TRBV6-5
CDR3 protein: CASTITRGAIGYTF

CDR3 length: 17
V gene: TRBV4-1
CDR3 protein: CASSQEIPVVLIGELFF

CDR3 length: 15
V gene: TRBV5-5
CDR3 protein: CASSSHPGGNQPQHF

CDR3 length: 15
V gene: TRBV7-9
CDR3 protein: CASSPPQSPGNTIYF

CDR3 length: 15
V gene: TRBV6-2/TRBV6-3
CDR3 protein: CASSYPDRYFNGYTF

CDR3 length: 14
V gene: TRBV27
CDR3 protein: CASSLWAGANVLTF

CDR3 length: 14
V gene: TRBV18
CDR3 protein: CASSPRDGPYEQYF

CDR3 length: 13
V gene: TRBV29-1
CDR3 protein: CSVVQGYQETQYF

CDR3 length: 13
V gene: TRBV6-5
CDR3 protein: CASSSDRGTEAFF

CDR3 length: 13
V gene: TRBV7-2
CDR3 protein: CASSLGGRQPQHF

CDR3 length: 19
V gene: TRBV4-1
CDR3 protein: CASSQEGDRGRGIDSPLHF

CDR3 length: 15
V gene: TRBV7-2
CDR3 protein: CASSPRATIANIQYF

CDR3 length: 17
V gene: TRBV2
CDR3 protein: CASSEALQDLGQGKAFF

CDR3 length: 14
V gene: TRBV7-3
CDR3 protein: CASSLTDRTPEAFF

CDR3 length: 15
V gene: TRBV28
CDR3 protein: CASIGGDRASNEQYF

CDR3 length: 14
V gene: TRBV28
CDR3 protein: CASSFVAGTDTQYF

CDR3 length: 15
V gene: TRBV7-7
CDR3 protein: CASSQQAGGQETQYF

CDR3 length: 12
V gene: TRBV6-2/TRBV6-3
CDR3 protein: CASSYWGDEQFF

CDR3 length: 15
V gene: TRBV9
CDR3 protein: CASSVVAGGQDTQYF

CDR3 length: 13
V gene: TRBV6-6
CDR3 protein: CASREDRGTEAFF

CDR3 length: 15
V gene: TRBV2
CDR3 protein: CASMGSGAFGETQYF

CDR3 length: 15
V gene: TRBV11-2
CDR3 protein: CASSLTTSKDSPLHF

CDR3 length: 13
V gene: TRBV18
CDR3 protein: CASSPTGTNGYTF

CDR3 length: 13
V gene: TRBV29-1
CDR3 protein: CSVEIDRLVGQYF